Presented here are 30 T cell receptor beta chains from one specimen sequenced in a study of shared clonotypes between healthy human individuals. Produced via immunoSEQ multiplex PCR; TCRdb's table is partial and in-frame only. The profile shows some 2.4 million clones, 90% to 95% of them singletons. Source material: naive CD4+ T cells from PBMCs. Noted subset: CD45RA+ positively selected. The source of these receptors is a man younger than 30 in good health. Some clones in this sample may be carry-over from other donors' samples.

This chain uses TRBV2 with TRBJ2-2, with TRBD2 identical over 14 bases. The trim removed 4 bases at V and 0 bases at J, leaving 7 bases unmatched. Germline V gene data show CDR1 as SNHLY and CDR2 as FYNNEI. The CDR3 extends over 19 amino acids. The CDR3 protein is CASSVPGTSGRANTGELFF. As DNA, the CDR3 is TGTGCCAGCAGTGTCCCCGGGACTAGCGGGAGAGCGAACACCGGGGAGCTGTTTTTT.

This rearrangement joins TRBV5-1 to TRBJ2-6, with D hard to call. The germline CDR1 and CDR2 sequences are SGHRS and YFSETQ. V lost 4 bases and J 0 bases, leaving 11 bases between the germline ends. This CDR3 region has 16 residues. The CDR3 DNA reads as TGCGCCAGCAGCCCAACTATGATCTCTGGGGCCAACGTCCTGACTTTC. Translation gives CASSPTMISGANVLTF.

The chain carries TRBV7-9 and TRBJ1-1; maybe TRBD1 (6 bases). Germline CDR1 reads SEHNR; CDR2 reads FQNEAQ (reference sequence). This CDR3 contains 13 residues. V was trimmed by 7 bases and J by 12 bases, leaving 21 bases between them. The CDR3 region has the DNA TGTGCCAGCACCGACAACCGAGGGGGGGCAACTTTCTTT. Translation gives CASTDNRGGATFF.

The V gene is TRBV5-1, the J gene TRBJ2-3; D possibly corresponds to TRBD2 (6 bases). This CDR3 spans 15 amino acids. V was trimmed by 2 bases and J by 2 bases, leaving 12 bases between them. Germline CDR1 SGHRS, CDR2 YFSETQ. This CDR3 reads CASSFGSGTTDTQYF. DNA for the CDR3: TGCGCCAGCAGCTTTGGTAGCGGTACCACAGATACGCAGTATTTT.

The chain couples TRBV6-5 to TRBJ1-4; D is unresolved. This CDR3 has 13 residues. Germline V gene sequence: CDR1 MNHEY, CDR2 SVGAGI. Trimming left V 4 bases short and J 8 bases short, with 11 bases between. The CDR3 here is CASSLGPGEKLFF. The CDR3 DNA reads as TGTGCCAGCAGTTTAGGACCCGGGGAAAAACTGTTTTTT.

V and J are TRBV5-4 and TRBJ1-1; the D is unclear. In germline, CDR1 is SGHNT, CDR2 YYREEE (reference sequence). The CDR3 is 13 amino acids. Trimming left V 2 bases short and J 4 bases short, with 9 bases between. DNA for the CDR3: TGTGCCAGCAGCTTATCCGGGTTCACTGAAGCTTTCTTT. Protein sequence: CASSLSGFTEAFF.

This clone was seen only once. V is TRBV13 and J is TRBJ2-7, with 10 bases identical to TRBD2. The V segment lost 2 bases and the J segment 4 bases; nucleotides outside the gene matches: 11. Germline CDR1 is PRHDT and CDR2 is FYEKMQ (reference sequence). The CDR3 sequence is 17 residues long. CDR3 amino acids: CASSLRGLAGVNYEQYF. The CDR3 coding sequence is TGTGCCAGCAGCTTAAGGGGGCTAGCGGGAGTTAATTACGAGCAGTACTTC. Based on the CDR3 plus reference TRBV13 and TRBJ2-7, the full variable domain is AAGVIQSPRHLIKEKRETATLKCYPIPRHDTVYWYQQGPGQDPQFLISFYEKMQSDKGSIPDRFSAQQFSDYHSELNMSSLELGDSALYFCASSLRGLAGVNYEQYFGPGTRLTVT.

The rearrangement links TRBV30 to TRBJ2-2, with 12 bases that match TRBD2. The germline gives CDR1 GTSNPN, CDR2 SVGIG (reference sequence). The CDR3 loop spans 16 amino acids. J lost 0 bases, V lost 4 bases, and 3 bases had no gene match. The CDR3 DNA reads TGTGCCTGGACGACTAGCGGGAGACCGAACACCGGGGAGCTGTTTTTT. Translation: CAWTTSGRPNTGELFF.

V is TRBV19 and J is TRBJ1-5; D remains unclear. V shed 5 bases and J shed 5 bases, with 16 bases lying between them. CDR3 length: 15 residues. In germline, CDR1 is LNHDA, CDR2 SQIVND (reference sequence). This CDR3 is CASSHGSEEYQPQHF. CDR3 bases: TGTGCCAGTAGTCATGGAAGTGAAGAGTATCAGCCCCAGCATTTT.

This chain uses TRBV28 with TRBJ2-3, with TRBD2 matching over 8 bases. The ends lost 6 bases at V and 6 bases at J; junction bases unmatched: 8. Germline V CDR1 and CDR2: MDHEN, SYDVKM. This CDR3 is built from 14 residues. The CDR3 reads CASSSPGLGDTQYF. CDR3 coding DNA: TGTGCCAGCAGCAGCCCGGGACTAGGTGATACGCAGTATTTT. The complete variable domain, with remaining parts taken from reference TRBV28 and TRBJ2-3, reads DVKVTQSSRYLVKRTGEKVFLECVQDMDHENMFWYRQDPGLGLRLIYFSYDVKMKEKGDIPEGYSVSREKKERFSLILESASTNQTSMYLCASSSPGLGDTQYFGPGTRLTVL.

The chain combines TRBV9 with TRBJ1-4; D is unclear. The CDR3 loop spans 15 amino acids. Per the germline V gene, CDR1 is SGDLS and CDR2 is YYNGEE. V was clipped by 0 bases and J by 8 bases, with 14 bases between them. CDR3 bases: TGTGCCAGCAGCGTAGACGTCACTGGAGAGGAAAAACTGTTTTTT. Its protein is CASSVDVTGEEKLFF.

J is TRBJ2-3 and V is TRBV10-3, with D perhaps matching TRBD2 (5 bases). The V and J ends lost 10 bases and 4 bases respectively, with 12 bases between them. Germline V gene data show CDR1 as ENHRY and CDR2 as SYGVKD. The CDR3 spans 12 residues. CDR3 bases: TGTGCCACGTCGGAGAGGGCAGATACGCAGTATTTT. Protein product: CATSERADTQYF.

This sequence joins TRBV19 and TRBJ2-4; no clear D gene. Germline assignment: CDR1 LNHDA and CDR2 SQIVND (reference sequence). The ends were cut back, 7 bases at V and 1 base at J, with 14 bases in the middle. This CDR3 contains 15 residues. Written as DNA, the CDR3 is TGTGCCAGTATCCCCGGAGACGGGGCCAAAAACATTCAGTACTTC. Protein sequence: CASIPGDGAKNIQYF.

The CDR3 here is CASSSGAQNTEAFF. CDR3 DNA: TGTGCCAGCAGTTCAGGGGCCCAGAACACTGAAGCTTTCTTT. The chain joins TRBV28 to TRBJ1-1, with D perhaps TRBD1 (6 bases). Germline V gene lookup returns CDR1 MDHEN and CDR2 SYDVKM. The CDR3 contains 14 residues. V lost 4 bases to trimming and J lost 1 base, with 10 bases between them.

The chain links TRBV10-3 to TRBJ1-1, with D possibly TRBD1 on 6 matching bases. This CDR3 is built from 11 residues. V lost 10 bases to trimming and J lost 10 bases, with 16 bases between them. The germline V gene encodes CDR1 ENHRY and CDR2 SYGVKD. CDR3 residues: CATSGAWVAFF. The CDR3 bases are TGTGCCACCTCAGGGGCCTGGGTAGCTTTCTTT.

The V call is TRBV7-2, the J call TRBJ2-1, with TRBD2 as a possible D gene (5 bases). The CDR3 consists of 15 residues. CDR1 SGHTA and CDR2 FQGNSA come from the germline V gene. Trimming took off 7 bases at V and 2 bases at J, with 15 bases between the two ends. The CDR3 loop reads CASTRERTTYNEQFF. The CDR3 nucleotides read TGTGCCAGCACTCGGGAACGGACCACCTACAATGAGCAGTTCTTC.

The chain is built from TRBV9 and TRBJ2-3; a possible D gene is TRBD1 (8 bases). There are 15 residues in the CDR3. V gave up 4 bases and J gave up 4 bases, with 16 bases separating them. Germline assignment: CDR1 SGDLS and CDR2 YYNGEE. For the CDR3, the DNA is TGTGCCAGCAGCTCAACAGGGGGGGGAGCAGATACGCAGTATTTT. Amino acids: CASSSTGGGADTQYF.

The chain is built from TRBV15 and TRBJ2-1; TRBD1 aligns across 7 bases. Germline V gene sequence: CDR1 LNHNV, CDR2 YYDKDF (reference sequence). V shed 6 bases, J shed 3 bases, and the junction held 2 bases outside the gene matches. The CDR3 contains 13 residues. In nucleotides, the CDR3 is TGTGCCACCAGACGGGACAGCTACAATGAGCAGTTCTTC. Its protein is CATRRDSYNEQFF.

The chain links TRBV4-1 to TRBJ2-2; 9 nucleotides agree with TRBD2. The J segment lost 3 bases and the V segment lost 3 bases, leaving 5 bases of the junction unmatched. The CDR3 covers 16 residues. Germline CDR1 is MGHRA and CDR2 is YSYEKL. Here the CDR3 reads CASSQPSGIYTGELFF. The CDR3 nucleotides read TGCGCCAGCAGCCAGCCTAGCGGGATTTACACCGGGGAGCTGTTTTTT.

The chain joins TRBV7-9 to TRBJ2-7; 9 bases match TRBD2. The CDR3 length is 14 residues. J was trimmed by 0 bases and V by 10 bases; bases with no gene match: 7. Germline CDR1 SEHNR, CDR2 FQNEAQ (reference sequence). The CDR3 sequence is CAIQVSGSSYEQYF. The DNA for the CDR3 is TGTGCCATCCAAGTTAGCGGGAGCTCCTACGAGCAGTACTTC. Together with reference TRBV7-9 and TRBJ2-7, the CDR3 gives the full variable domain: DTGVSQNPRHKITKRGQNVTFRCDPISEHNRLYWYRQTLGQGPEFLTYFQNEAQLEKSRLLSDRFSAERPKGSFSTLEIQRTEQGDSAMYLCAIQVSGSSYEQYFGPGTRLTVT.

The genes are TRBV6-5 and TRBJ1-2; D is unclear. V lost 4 bases and J 2 bases, leaving 11 bases between the germline ends. The CDR3 has 14 amino acids. Germline assignment: CDR1 MNHEY and CDR2 SVGAGI. DNA of the CDR3: TGTGCCAGCAGTTCGACCGGGGTCAACTATGGCTACACCTTC. Translated, it gives CASSSTGVNYGYTF.

This clone came up once. The chain employs TRBV7-9 and TRBJ2-3, with no clear D. V was trimmed by 7 bases and J by 0 bases, leaving 8 bases between them. Germline-derived CDR1 and CDR2 are SEHNR and FQNEAQ (reference sequence). The CDR3 has 13 amino acids. CDR3 sequence: CASTSGSTDTQYF. CDR3 bases: TGTGCCAGCACCTCCGGCAGCACAGATACGCAGTATTTT.

A remark on this clone: This sample includes further DNA sequences coding for the same CDR3. The rearrangement links TRBV2 to TRBJ1-1; TRBD1 is a possible D gene (6 bases). V lost 3 bases and J lost 2, with 7 bases in between. The CDR3 has 13 residues. The germline gives CDR1 SNHLY, CDR2 FYNNEI. Here the CDR3 reads CASSEDRNTEAFF. The CDR3, as DNA: TGTGCCAGCAGTGAGGACAGAAACACTGAAGCTTTCTTT.

This clone showed up just a few times. This rearrangement joins TRBV10-2 to TRBJ1-1; D is undetermined. The CDR3 spans 13 residues. Germline V gene sequence: CDR1 WSHSY, CDR2 SAAADI. V dropped 6 bases and J dropped 5 bases, with 13 bases sitting between them. As DNA, the CDR3 is TGCGCCAGCAGCTCGGGGTTACGGACTGAAGCTTTCTTT. Translated, it gives CASSSGLRTEAFF.

V usage is TRBV7-9 and J usage is TRBJ2-6; TRBD1 agrees at 9 bases. V shed 5 bases and J 17 bases; nucleotides not matched to a gene: 7. Germline-derived CDR1 and CDR2 are SEHNR and FQNEAQ (reference sequence). The CDR3 spans 12 residues. The CDR3 protein is CASSHRQGGLTF. The CDR3 DNA is TGTGCCAGCAGCCACAGACAGGGGGGTTTGACTTTC.

V usage is TRBV28 and J usage is TRBJ2-3, with 8 bases matching TRBD2. Germline CDR1 MDHEN, CDR2 SYDVKM. With V trimmed by 6 bases and J by 13 bases, 9 bases remained unmatched. The CDR3 runs 12 residues. CDR3 sequence reads: CASSLAEREKYF. For the CDR3, the DNA is TGTGCCAGCAGCCTCGCGGAGCGGGAGAAGTATTTT.

This clone was recorded once. This sequence joins TRBV2 and TRBJ1-1; D is perhaps TRBD1 (6 bases). The CDR3 is 15 amino acids. With 5 bases removed from V and 0 bases from J, the gap between germline ends came to 13 bases. Per germline, CDR1 SNHLY and CDR2 FYNNEI. CDR3 bases: TGTGCCAGCAGTAAGGAGGGGGGAATGAACACTGAAGCTTTCTTT. As protein: CASSKEGGMNTEAFF.

V is TRBV5-1 and J is TRBJ2-1; D is uncertain. Trimming took off 3 bases at V and 12 bases at J, with 28 bases between the two ends. Germline values: CDR1 SGHRS, CDR2 YFSETQ. This CDR3 has 17 residues. The CDR3 spells CASSYPDTAGFASGQFF. The CDR3 coding sequence is TGCGCCAGCAGCTACCCCGACACTGCCGGGTTTGCCTCGGGGCAGTTCTTC.

The CDR3 is CASSSFGAGAYNEQFF. The CDR3 nucleotides read TGTGCCAGCAGCTCCTTTGGGGCGGGAGCGTACAATGAGCAGTTCTTC. The chain is built from TRBV28 and TRBJ2-1; 7 bases map to TRBD2. V gave up 6 bases and J gave up 4 bases; unmatched junction bases: 12. The V gene's germline CDR1 is MDHEN and CDR2 SYDVKM. The CDR3 is 16 amino acids.

This chain connects TRBV28 to TRBJ2-1, with 8 bases aligning to TRBD1. CDR1 and CDR2 (germline): MDHEN, SYDVKM. CDR3 size: 16 residues. Trimming cost V 4 bases and J 2 bases; bases outside gene matches: 7. Written as DNA, the CDR3 is TGTGCCAGCAGTTCGCAGGGGGCTGTCACCTACAATGAGCAGTTCTTC. Its protein product is CASSSQGAVTYNEQFF.